The subject of this entry is one T cell receptor beta chain. The antigen remains unidentified. Germline V CDR1 and CDR2: SGDLS, YYNGEE. The CDR3 is made up of 14 amino acids. V was pared by 0 bases and J by 6 bases, with 12 bases between. This specimen belongs to a study of graft-versus-host responses after intestinal transplantation. Study background: All recipients got anti-thymocyte globulin induction, then tacrolimus and steroids for 2 to 4 years.

Libraries were prepared by immunoSEQ multiplex PCR; TCRdb keeps only in-frame clonotypes and omits some of them. Altogether around 97,000 clones are present, roughly 91% being singletons, with the ten largest covering about 0.18%. Broader study findings: Early HvG declines after transplant were associated with peak circulating GvH clone levels. Clonal ratios of graft-versus-host to host-versus-graft in allografts were high for patients exhibiting graft-donor T cell macrochimerism.

The chain couples TRBV9 to TRBJ1-1, with D hard to call. The material was unstimulated CD4+ T cells sorted from spleen or lymph node cells, obtained before transplant. This clonotype originated in a human donor who was the organ donor for an intestinal transplant. The CDR3 DNA reads TGTGCCAGCAGCGTAGTCGGGAGTAACTCTGAAGCTTTCTTT. Translation gives CASSVVGSNSEAFF. The full variable domain, in which reference TRBV9 and TRBJ1-1 provide the parts outside the CDR3, is DSGVTQTPKHLITATGQRVTLRCSPRSGDLSVYWYQQSLDQGLQFLIQYYNGEERAKGNILERFSAQQFPDLHSELNLSSLELGDSALYFCASSVVGSNSEAFFGQGTRLTVV.